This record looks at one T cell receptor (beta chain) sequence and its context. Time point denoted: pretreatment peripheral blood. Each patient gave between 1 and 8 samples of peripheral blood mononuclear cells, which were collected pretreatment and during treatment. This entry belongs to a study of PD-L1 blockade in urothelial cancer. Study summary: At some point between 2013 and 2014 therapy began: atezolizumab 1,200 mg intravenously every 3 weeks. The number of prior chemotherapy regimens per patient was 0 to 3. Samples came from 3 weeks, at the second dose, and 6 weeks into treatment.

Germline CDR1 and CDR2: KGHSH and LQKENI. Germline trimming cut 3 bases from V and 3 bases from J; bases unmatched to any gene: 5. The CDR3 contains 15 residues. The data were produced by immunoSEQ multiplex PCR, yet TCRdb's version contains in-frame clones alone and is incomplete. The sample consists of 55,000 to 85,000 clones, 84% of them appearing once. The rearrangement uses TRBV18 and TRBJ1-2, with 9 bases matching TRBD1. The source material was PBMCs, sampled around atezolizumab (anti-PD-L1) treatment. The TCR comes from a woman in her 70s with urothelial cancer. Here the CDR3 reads CASSPGQGTDYGYTF. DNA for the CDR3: TGTGCCAGCTCACCGGGACAGGGAACAGACTATGGCTACACCTTC.